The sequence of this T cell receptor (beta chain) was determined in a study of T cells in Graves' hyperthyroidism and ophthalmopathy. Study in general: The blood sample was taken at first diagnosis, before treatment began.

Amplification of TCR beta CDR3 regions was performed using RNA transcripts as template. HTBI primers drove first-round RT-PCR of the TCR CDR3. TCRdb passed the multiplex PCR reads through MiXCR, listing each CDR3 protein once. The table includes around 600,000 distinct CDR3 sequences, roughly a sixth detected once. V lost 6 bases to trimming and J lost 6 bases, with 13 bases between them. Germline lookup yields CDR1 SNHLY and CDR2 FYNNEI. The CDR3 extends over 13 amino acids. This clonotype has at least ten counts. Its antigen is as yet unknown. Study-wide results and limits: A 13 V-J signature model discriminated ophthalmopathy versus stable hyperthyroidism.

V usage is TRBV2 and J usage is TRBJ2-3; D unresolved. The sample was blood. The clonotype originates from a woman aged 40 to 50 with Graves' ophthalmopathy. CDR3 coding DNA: TGTGCCAGCAGCCCCGTGGGTGTGGATACGCAGTATTTT. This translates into CASSPVGVDTQYF. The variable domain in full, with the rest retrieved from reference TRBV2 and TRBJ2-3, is EPEVTQTPSHQVTQMGQEVILRCVPISNHLYFYWYRQILGQKVEFLVSFYNNEISEKSEIFDDQFSVERPDGSNFTLKIRSTKLEDSAMYFCASSPVGVDTQYFGPGTRLTVL.